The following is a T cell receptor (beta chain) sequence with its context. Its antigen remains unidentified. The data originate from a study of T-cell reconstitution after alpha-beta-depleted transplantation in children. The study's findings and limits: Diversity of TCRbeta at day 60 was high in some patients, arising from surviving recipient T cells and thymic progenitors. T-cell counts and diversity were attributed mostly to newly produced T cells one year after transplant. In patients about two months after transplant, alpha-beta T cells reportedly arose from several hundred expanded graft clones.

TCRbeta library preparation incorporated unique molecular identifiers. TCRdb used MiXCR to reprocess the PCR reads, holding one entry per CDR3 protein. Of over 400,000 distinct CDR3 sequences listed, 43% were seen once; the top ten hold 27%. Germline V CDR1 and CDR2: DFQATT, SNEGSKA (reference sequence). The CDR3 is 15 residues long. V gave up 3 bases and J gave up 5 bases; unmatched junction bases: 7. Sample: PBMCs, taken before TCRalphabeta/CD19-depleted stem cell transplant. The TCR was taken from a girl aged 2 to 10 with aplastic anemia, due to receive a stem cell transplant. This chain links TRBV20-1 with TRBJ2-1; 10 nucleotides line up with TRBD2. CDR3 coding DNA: TGCAGTGCTAGTTTGAGCGGGAGGGCGGACAATGAGCAGTTCTTC. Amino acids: CSASLSGRADNEQFF.